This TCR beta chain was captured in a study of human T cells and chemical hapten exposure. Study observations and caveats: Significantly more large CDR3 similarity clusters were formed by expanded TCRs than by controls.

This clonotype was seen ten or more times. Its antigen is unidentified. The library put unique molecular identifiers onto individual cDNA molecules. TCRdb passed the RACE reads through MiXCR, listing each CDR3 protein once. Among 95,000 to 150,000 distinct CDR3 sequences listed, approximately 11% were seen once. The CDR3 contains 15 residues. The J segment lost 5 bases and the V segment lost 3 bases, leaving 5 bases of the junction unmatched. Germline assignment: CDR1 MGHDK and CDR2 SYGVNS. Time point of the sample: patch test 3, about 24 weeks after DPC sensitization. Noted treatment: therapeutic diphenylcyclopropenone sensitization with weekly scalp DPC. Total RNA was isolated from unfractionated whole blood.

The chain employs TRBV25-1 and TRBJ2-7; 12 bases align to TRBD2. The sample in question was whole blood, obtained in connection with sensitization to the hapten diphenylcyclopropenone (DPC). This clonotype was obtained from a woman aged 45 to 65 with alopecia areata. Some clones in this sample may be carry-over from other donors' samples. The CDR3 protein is CASSEAASGRDEQYF. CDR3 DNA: TGTGCCAGCAGTGAGGCGGCTAGCGGGAGGGACGAGCAGTACTTC.